This entry lists 21 T cell receptor beta chains sequenced from one sample in a study of OX40 agonist ivuxolimab in advanced cancers. Assay used: immunoSEQ multiplex PCR; TCRdb lists only in-frame clones, some missing. The table includes about 68,000 clones, about 80% detected once. The specimen was CD4+ or CD8+ T cells sorted from blood, collected in a trial of the OX40 agonist ivuxolimab. These receptors were taken from an adult with an advanced solid tumor such as melanoma, head and neck, liver or kidney cancer.

This clone has more than one count but fewer than ten. The chain is built from TRBV2 and TRBJ1-1; D unclear. Deletions cut 6 bases from V and 3 bases from J, with 5 bases between. Germline V gene lookup returns CDR1 SNHLY and CDR2 FYNNEI. This CDR3 has 11 residues. The CDR3 protein is CASRSDTEAFF. In DNA, the CDR3 is TGTGCCAGCAGATCGGACACTGAAGCTTTCTTT.

Written as DNA, the CDR3 is TGTGCCAGCAGCCTAAGGCCGCAAGAGACCCAGTACTTC. Protein sequence: CASSLRPQETQYF. The chain carries TRBV7-2 and TRBJ2-5; D gene ambiguous. The CDR3 contains 13 residues. The V gene lost 5 bases and the J gene lost 2 bases, with 9 bases spanning the gap. The germline V gene has CDR1 SGHTA and CDR2 FQGNSA.

This chain joins TRBV10-1 and TRBJ2-3; D is undetermined. Germline assignment: CDR1 WNHNN and CDR2 SYGVQD (reference sequence). The length of the CDR3 is 13 residues. The ends were cut back, 10 bases at V and 1 base at J, with 12 bases in the middle. The CDR3 loop reads CATARQGTDTQYF. CDR3 sequence (DNA): TGCGCCACCGCCAGGCAGGGCACAGATACGCAGTATTTT.

The V gene is TRBV29-1, the J gene TRBJ1-1; unclear D gene. This CDR3 is built from 12 residues. Germline CDR1 reads SQVTM; CDR2 reads ANQGSEA. The germline V and J ends were trimmed by 4 bases and 1 base, with 7 bases remaining between them. CDR3 loop: CSVGARNTEAFF. The CDR3 bases are TGCAGCGTTGGGGCAAGGAACACTGAAGCTTTCTTT.

The chain links TRBV6-1 to TRBJ1-3; no firm D call. The germline gives CDR1 MNHNS, CDR2 SASEGT. This CDR3 contains 11 residues. With 3 bases removed from V and 8 bases from J, the gap between germline ends came to 5 bases. The CDR3 DNA is TGTGCCAGCAGTGATCTGGACACCATATATTTT. It specifies CASSDLDTIYF.

This clone has only a few counts. The J gene is TRBJ1-5, the V gene TRBV25-1, with D perhaps matching TRBD1 (5 bases). The CDR3 has 15 amino acids. Germline V gene sequence: CDR1 MGHDK, CDR2 SYGVNS. V shed 6 bases and J shed 3 bases, with 15 bases lying between them. CDR3 sequence reads: CASSRRGVDNQPQHF. DNA for the CDR3: TGTGCCAGCAGCCGGCGGGGGGTTGACAATCAGCCCCAGCATTTT.

The chain has TRBV7-6 and TRBJ2-3; D remains ambiguous. This CDR3 spans 15 amino acids. Trimming took off 5 bases at V and 0 bases at J, with 12 bases between the two ends. CDR1 is SGHVS, CDR2 FNYEAQ, per germline. CDR3 sequence reads: CASSPDPISTDTQYF. Written as DNA, the CDR3 is TGTGCCAGCAGCCCGGACCCCATCAGCACAGATACGCAGTATTTT.

This chain joins TRBV5-8 and TRBJ2-2; D perhaps matches TRBD2 (8 bases). CDR3 length: 14 amino acids. The V end was cut by 4 bases, the J end by 4 bases, with 11 bases between. Germline V gene lookup returns CDR1 SGHTS and CDR2 YDEGEE. The CDR3, as DNA: TGTGCCAGCAGCCGGGAGGGGGCCACCGGGGAGCTGTTTTTT. Translation gives CASSREGATGELFF.

The chain uses TRBV11-2 and TRBJ2-3; D may be TRBD2 (5 bases). V was shortened by 0 bases and J by 4 bases, with 14 bases between the two germline ends. Germline V gene lookup returns CDR1 SGHAT and CDR2 FQNNGV. This CDR3 region has 16 residues. The CDR3 is CASSLDGVAGSDTQYF. DNA for the CDR3: TGTGCCAGCAGCTTAGATGGAGTGGCGGGCTCAGATACGCAGTATTTT.

The V gene is TRBV6-1, the J gene TRBJ2-3; either TRBD1 or TRBD2 may supply D (5 bases each). Trimming stripped 4 bases from V and 6 bases from J, with 11 bases between. Per the germline V gene, CDR1 is MNHNS and CDR2 is SASEGT. This CDR3 comprises 13 residues. The CDR3 nucleotides are TGTGCCAGCAGTGTGGGGGAGCGGGATACGCAGTATTTT. Protein sequence: CASSVGERDTQYF.

The rearrangement uses TRBV5-1 and TRBJ2-6, with TRBD1 matching 9 bases. This CDR3 has 22 amino acids. V dropped 4 bases and J dropped 1; count of bases not matched to a gene: 21. Germline values: CDR1 SGHRS, CDR2 YFSETQ. The CDR3 DNA is TGCGCCAGCAGCAGGAGTCCCGGAGACAGGGGGTACCGTCAGTCTGGGGCCAACGTCCTGACTTTC. Protein: CASSRSPGDRGYRQSGANVLTF.

The chain has TRBV2 and TRBJ2-7; 12 positions match TRBD1. V was pared by 6 bases and J by 4 bases, with 7 bases of the junction left unmatched. The CDR3 is 15 residues long. CDR1 and CDR2 (germline): SNHLY, FYNNEI. The CDR3 sequence: CASRRPGQGAYEQYF. The CDR3 nucleotides read TGTGCCAGCAGAAGGCCGGGACAGGGGGCTTACGAGCAGTACTTC.

For this clone: Germline is not matched at one junction end, which may reflect a read error. This chain links TRBV11-2 with TRBJ2-2, with D possibly matching TRBD2 (5 bases). The CDR3 totals 16 residues. Germline V CDR1 and CDR2: SGHAT, FQNNGV. In DNA, the CDR3 is TGTGCCAGCAGCTTCAGTTGGACGGCCGAACACCGGGGAGCTGTTTTT. As protein: CASSFSWTAEHRGAVF.

V usage is TRBV14 and J usage is TRBJ1-1, with D perhaps matching TRBD1 (6 bases). This CDR3 is built from 15 residues. V lost 7 bases and J lost 4, with 19 bases in between. The germline V gene has CDR1 SGHDN and CDR2 FVKESK. CDR3 nucleotide sequence: TGTGCCAGCAAACCTAGAACAGGGCTCGGCACTGAAGCTTTCTTT. Protein sequence: CASKPRTGLGTEAFF.

This clone showed up just once. CDR3 loop: CATSALGGSSYNEQFF. CDR3 DNA: TGTGCCACCTCGGCCCTGGGGGGAAGCTCCTACAATGAGCAGTTCTTC. The chain recombines TRBV2 with TRBJ2-1; D might be TRBD2 (6 bases). The CDR3 has 16 amino acids. Trimming cost V 10 bases and J 0 bases, with 19 bases left between them. Germline CDR1 and CDR2: SNHLY and FYNNEI.

The chain couples TRBV6-1 to TRBJ1-2; 11 bases match TRBD1. The CDR3 has 14 residues. CDR1 and CDR2 from the germline V gene are MNHNS and SASEGT. V shed 3 bases, J shed 5 bases, and the junction held 2 bases outside the gene matches. The CDR3 is CASSERDRGYGYTF. CDR3 nucleotides: TGTGCCAGCAGTGAGAGGGACAGGGGGTATGGCTACACCTTC.

This clone has just one count. This chain connects TRBV10-3 to TRBJ2-2, with TRBD1 matching over 8 bases. The CDR3 consists of 15 residues. V dropped 3 bases and J dropped 5; count of bases not matched to a gene: 5. The germline V gene encodes CDR1 ENHRY and CDR2 SYGVKD. The CDR3: CAISDRGHGTGELFF. The CDR3 region has the DNA TGTGCCATCAGTGACAGGGGGCATGGTACCGGGGAGCTGTTTTTT.

J is TRBJ1-3 and V is TRBV5-4, with a possible D match to TRBD1 (6 bases). Germline values: CDR1 SGHNT, CDR2 YYREEE (reference sequence). The V gene lost 3 bases and the J gene lost 1 base, with 11 bases spanning the gap. CDR3 size: 15 residues. The CDR3: CASSSRGVSGNTIYF. The CDR3 DNA sequence: TGTGCCAGCAGCTCAAGGGGGGTATCTGGAAACACCATATATTTT.

This sequence joins TRBV7-2 and TRBJ2-7, with 7 positions matching TRBD1. The CDR3 has 15 amino acids. The junction had 13 bases not matched to a gene; V was cut back by 5 bases and J by 6 bases. CDR1 SGHTA and CDR2 FQGNSA come from the germline V gene. The CDR3 protein is CASSPGGLKGSEQYF. The CDR3 bases are TGTGCCAGCAGCCCAGGGGGTTTAAAAGGGTCCGAGCAGTACTTC.

DNA for the CDR3: TGTGCCAGCAGCGGAACCCCCCCCGGGACTACCACAGATACGCAGTATTTT. This sequence encodes CASSGTPPGTTTDTQYF. The chain is built from TRBV4-2 and TRBJ2-3; 7 bases are a match to TRBD2. Germline assignment: CDR1 LGHNA and CDR2 YNFKEQ. The CDR3 loop spans 17 amino acids. V gave up 5 bases and J gave up 2 bases; unmatched junction bases: 13.

The chain combines TRBV7-2 with TRBJ1-5; maybe TRBD1 (5 bases). Germline V gene sequence: CDR1 SGHTA, CDR2 FQGNSA. This CDR3 contains 15 residues. Trimming cost V 0 bases and J 4 bases, with 10 bases left between them. The CDR3 sequence is CASSLARGENQPQHF. The CDR3 DNA reads as TGTGCCAGCAGCTTAGCAAGGGGAGAAAATCAGCCCCAGCATTTT.